A selection of T cell receptor beta chains follows, all from one sample in a study of T cell repertoires in aging, cancer and after chemotherapy. TCRdb reprocessed the multiplex PCR reads via MiXCR and lists one record per CDR3 protein. The data contain about 13,000 distinct CDR3 sequences, roughly 35% of them seen just once; the ten biggest clones take up about 7%. What was sequenced was blood. Receptor source: a human donor in good health. The donor label of this sample is uncertain. Each CDR3 is given with its conserved first and last residue. Fields, in order: CDR3 length, clone size, V gene, J gene, D gene, CDR3 DNA, CDR3 protein. A D gene is named only where the DNA matches it firmly. Clone size is not always given. Where it is, it says once, few, many or a class for expanded clones.

CDR3 length: 15
clone size: few
V gene: TRBV6-6
J gene: TRBJ1-4
D gene: TRBD1
CDR3 DNA: TGTGCCAGCAGTTACGCGACAGGGGGAAGTGAAAAACTGTTTTTT
CDR3 protein: CASSYATGGSEKLFF

CDR3 length: 16
clone size: few
V gene: TRBV18
J gene: TRBJ2-1
D gene: -
CDR3 DNA: TGTGCCAGCCTAGGACGGGCCACGAGCTCCTACAATGAGCAGTTCTTC
CDR3 protein: CASLGRATSSYNEQFF

CDR3 length: 17
clone size: -
V gene: TRBV19
J gene: TRBJ2-6
D gene: TRBD1
CDR3 DNA: TGTGCCAGTACACGAGGACAGGGGAGCTCTGGGGCCAACGTCCTGACTTTC
CDR3 protein: CASTRGQGSSGANVLTF

CDR3 length: 12
clone size: few
V gene: TRBV12-3/TRBV12-4
J gene: TRBJ2-5
D gene: TRBD2
CDR3 DNA: TGTGCCAGCAGGAGGGGAGGGGAGACCCAGTACTTC
CDR3 protein: CASRRGGETQYF

CDR3 length: 14
clone size: few
V gene: TRBV11-1
J gene: TRBJ2-7
D gene: TRBD1
CDR3 DNA: TGTGCCAGCAGCAGCCGACAGGGGGCCTACGAGCAGTACTTC
CDR3 protein: CASSSRQGAYEQYF

CDR3 length: 14
clone size: -
V gene: TRBV19
J gene: TRBJ1-2
D gene: TRBD1
CDR3 DNA: TGTGCCAGTAGTAAGTTGGACAGGCCCTATGGCTACACCTTC
CDR3 protein: CASSKLDRPYGYTF

CDR3 length: 16
clone size: -
V gene: TRBV10-3
J gene: TRBJ2-6
D gene: -
CDR3 DNA: TGTGCCATCAGTGAGTCGAACCTTTCTGGGGCCAACGTCCTGACTTTC
CDR3 protein: CAISESNLSGANVLTF

CDR3 length: 14
clone size: -
V gene: TRBV6-5
J gene: TRBJ2-3
D gene: TRBD2
CDR3 DNA: TGTGCCAGCAGTGCCCTAGCGGGGGCAGATACGCAGTATTTT
CDR3 protein: CASSALAGADTQYF

CDR3 length: 18
clone size: -
V gene: TRBV6-6
J gene: TRBJ2-2
D gene: TRBD1
CDR3 DNA: TGTGCCAGCAGTTCTAACCCTCCGGGACAGGACACGACCGGGGAGCTGTTTTTT
CDR3 protein: CASSSNPPGQDTTGELFF

CDR3 length: 15
clone size: -
V gene: TRBV30
J gene: TRBJ2-2
D gene: TRBD1
CDR3 DNA: TGTGCCCGAATCCAGGGACAGAGGAACACCGGGGAGCTGTTTTTT
CDR3 protein: CARIQGQRNTGELFF

CDR3 length: 10
clone size: -
V gene: TRBV29-1
J gene: TRBJ2-1
D gene: -
CDR3 DNA: TGCAGCGTGGGCGGATATGAGCAGTTCTTC
CDR3 protein: CSVGGYEQFF

CDR3 length: 15
clone size: few
V gene: TRBV6-2/TRBV6-3
J gene: TRBJ2-7
D gene: -
CDR3 DNA: TGTGCCAGCAGTTACTCTAGCCCCTTTTCCTACGAGCAGTACTTC
CDR3 protein: CASSYSSPFSYEQYF

CDR3 length: 16
clone size: few
V gene: TRBV6-1
J gene: TRBJ2-5
D gene: TRBD2
CDR3 DNA: TGTGCCAGCAGTGAATGGTGGGGGACTAGCCAAGAGACCCAGTACTTC
CDR3 protein: CASSEWWGTSQETQYF